This T cell receptor (beta chain) was sequenced in a study of a mutant IDH1 vaccine in newly diagnosed glioma (dated by TCRdb to the early 2020s). About the full investigation: Vaccination started 4-6 weeks after radiotherapy alone, or was given together with temozolomide cycles in the groups whose treatment included chemotherapy. Of the 25 to 35 treated patients, roughly 60% were male and 37.5% were female, and a mean age of roughly 41 years was recorded. Prior to enrollment, standard therapy consisting of radiotherapy alone, temozolomide alone, or radiochemotherapy with temozolomide had been administered to patients, with the combination being received by most patients. The week-35 safety follow-up took place at visit V12, and the week-47 end of study took place at visit V13. Peripheral blood was collected at six visits: V03 (baseline), V05, V07, V10, V12 and V13. For exploratory analyses, longitudinal TCRB deep sequencing was carried out in roughly 23 treated patients wherever samples were available.

Notes on this clone: Its antigen target is currently unknown. No quality values exist for individual bases; no much larger clone is one base distant.

Broad study findings and their caveats: The authors stated that sample limitations prevented analyses of patient blood samples from being reproduced. Vaccine-induced immune responses across multiple MHC alleles were detected in 90% to 95% of patients. Selection of PBMC samples for TCRB deep sequencing was based on availability. No apparent relationship was observed between pseudoprogression and alterations in the top peripheral T cell clonotypes detected by TCRB sequencing.

This specimen's time point label, per the study, means: week 47, end of study. Every vaccine dose consisted of 300 ug of a 20-mer mutant IDH1 peptide in Montanide, administered subcutaneously together with topical imiquimod. Patients were given eight vaccinations, in weeks 1, 3, 5, 7, 11, 15, 19 and 23, which matched visits V03 through V10. Donors had newly diagnosed WHO grade 3 or 4 IDH1-mutant astrocytomas with loss of nuclear ATRX. The samples were drawn from NOA16, a multicentre, single-arm, open-label phase I trial in Germany that tested a mutant IDH1 peptide vaccine in humans for the first time. Genomic DNA for TCRB sequencing was isolated from EDTA blood with the DNeasy Blood and Tissue Kit. Trimming removed 1 base from V and 7 bases from J, leaving 20 bases between the germline ends. CDR1 SEHNR and CDR2 FQNEAQ were looked up in the germline V gene (reference sequence). The CDR3 contains 17 residues, cysteine and phenylalanine counted. The only DNA kept is the CDR3, 51 bases in frame from the first base.

The library was prepared using the immunoSEQ multiplex PCR assay. Rearranged TCR beta chain sequences were amplified using the hsTCRB Kit according to the manufacturer's protocol. Sequencing of TCRB libraries was carried out on an Illumina MiSeq. Regarding the original processing steps: The kit vendor's proprietary platform handled demultiplexing, trimming and gene mapping. TCRdb took this table from immuneACCESS and kept in-frame rearrangements with V and J called. Such tables lack part of the clones; where checked against another copy, unresolved V genes explain under half of the gap, and the rest is unexplained. V, J and clone size are those of that table, while D and trimming were read from the DNA. This sample gives approximately 58,000 clones in total; roughly 80% of them show up just once. The ten most abundant clones make up more than 3% of the sample.

Recombination connected TRBV7-9 to TRBJ1-3; the D gene is perhaps TRBD1, on 5 matching bases. This clonotype was sampled from a man aged 30-40 years with glioma. Sequenced material: PBMCs, taken from a glioma patient whose treatment included an IDH1 peptide vaccine. The nucleotides read TGTGCCAGCAGCTTAGTGGAGGCAGGGCGAATTTGGAACACCATATATTTT. Its translation is CASSLVEAGRIWNTIYF.